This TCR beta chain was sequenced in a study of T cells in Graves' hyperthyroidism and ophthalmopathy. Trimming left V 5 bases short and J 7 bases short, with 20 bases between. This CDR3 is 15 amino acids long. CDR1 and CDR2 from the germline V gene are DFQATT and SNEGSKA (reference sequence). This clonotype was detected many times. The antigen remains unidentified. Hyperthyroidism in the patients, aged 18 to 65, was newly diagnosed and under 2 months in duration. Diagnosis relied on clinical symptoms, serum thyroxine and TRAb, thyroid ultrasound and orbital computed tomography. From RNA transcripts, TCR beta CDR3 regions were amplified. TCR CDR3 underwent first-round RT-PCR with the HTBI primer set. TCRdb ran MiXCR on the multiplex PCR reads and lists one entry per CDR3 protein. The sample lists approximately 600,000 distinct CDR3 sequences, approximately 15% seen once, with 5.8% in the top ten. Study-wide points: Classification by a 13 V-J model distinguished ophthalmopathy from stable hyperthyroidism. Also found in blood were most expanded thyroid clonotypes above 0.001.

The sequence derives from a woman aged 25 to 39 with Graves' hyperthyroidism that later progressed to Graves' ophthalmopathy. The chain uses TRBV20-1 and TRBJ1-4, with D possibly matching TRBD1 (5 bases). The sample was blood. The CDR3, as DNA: TGCAGTGCTCCCCGCCCAGGGCCTGATCTTGAAAAACTGTTTTTT. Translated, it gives CSAPRPGPDLEKLFF.